Presented here are 25 T cell receptor beta chains from one specimen sequenced in a study of T cell responses to AZD1222 COVID-19 vaccine. Produced via immunoSEQ multiplex PCR; TCRdb's table is partial and in-frame only. The sample shows more than 150,000 clones, 94% of them seen only once. This sample comprised peripheral blood, obtained 28 days after the second AZD1222 dose. All receptors come from an adult who received the AZD1222 COVID-19 vaccine.

This chain joins TRBV6-5 and TRBJ1-6; D unresolved. Germline V lookup: CDR1 MNHEY, CDR2 SVGAGI. Trimming took off 0 bases at V and 7 bases at J, with 7 bases between the two ends. The CDR3 is made up of 14 amino acids. This CDR3 is CASSYSYPNSPLHF. CDR3 DNA: TGTGCCAGCAGTTACTCCTATCCGAATTCACCCCTCCACTTT.

The rearrangement joins TRBV6-6 to TRBJ1-1; 10 bases agree with TRBD1. With V trimmed by 0 bases and J by 4 bases, 2 bases remained unmatched. Germline assignment: CDR1 MNHNY and CDR2 SVGAGI (reference sequence). This CDR3 contains 15 residues. DNA for the CDR3: TGTGCCAGCAGTTACTCAGGGACAGGGGCCACTGAAGCTTTCTTT. Amino acid sequence: CASSYSGTGATEAFF.

J is TRBJ1-2 and V is TRBV7-9; possibly TRBD1 for D (6 bases). CDR1 is SEHNR, CDR2 FQNEAQ, per germline (reference sequence). CDR3 size: 14 residues. V was trimmed by 2 bases and J by 5 bases, leaving 12 bases between them. The CDR3 nucleotides read TGTGCCAGCAGCTTATCAGGGACAAGATATGGCTACACCTTC. It encodes CASSLSGTRYGYTF.

The V and J genes are TRBV19 and TRBJ2-7; the match to TRBD2 covers 8 bases. Per the germline V gene, CDR1 is LNHDA and CDR2 is SQIVND (reference sequence). J was trimmed by 3 bases and V by 3 bases; bases with no gene match: 7. The CDR3 spans 15 residues. CDR3 in amino acids: CASSILAGGYYEQYF. The CDR3 nucleotides are TGTGCCAGTAGTATCCTGGCGGGAGGATACTACGAGCAGTACTTC.

The V call is TRBV27, the J call TRBJ1-1; the D gene is possibly TRBD1 (5 bases). The ends were cut back, 3 bases at V and 5 bases at J, with 10 bases in the middle. Germline V gene data show CDR1 as MNHEY and CDR2 as SMNVEV (reference sequence). The CDR3 contains 13 residues. CDR3 sequence reads: CASSLGQITEAFF. The CDR3 DNA is TGTGCCAGCAGTTTGGGGCAGATAACTGAAGCTTTCTTT.

The chain recombines TRBV4-3 with TRBJ2-2, with a possible D match to TRBD1 (7 bases). There are 17 residues in the CDR3. Germline loops: CDR1 LGHNA, CDR2 YSLEER. Trimming left V 0 bases short and J 2 bases short, with 13 bases between. CDR3 residues: CASSQEGGQLNTGELFF. The CDR3, as DNA: TGCGCCAGCAGCCAAGAGGGGGGACAGCTAAACACCGGGGAGCTGTTTTTT.

In the case of this clone: At one of its ends the junction is not consistent with the germline gene, which may arise from a read error. The chain couples TRBV13 to TRBJ2-4; D is possibly TRBD1 or TRBD2 (5 bases each). The CDR3 is made up of 24 amino acids. The germline gives CDR1 PRHDT, CDR2 FYEKMQ (reference sequence). CDR3 region: CASTLLVPRGEMHVGILAKNIQYF. The CDR3, as DNA: TGTGCCAGCACCTTACTAGTTCCGAGGGGCGAGATGCACGTTGGGATCCTGGCCAAAAACATTCAGTACTTC.

The chain recombines TRBV10-1 with TRBJ2-3; maybe TRBD2 (6 bases). The germline V and J ends were trimmed by 0 bases and 1 base, with 11 bases remaining between them. CDR3 length: 16 amino acids. The germline V gene encodes CDR1 WNHNN and CDR2 SYGVQD (reference sequence). The CDR3 DNA reads as TGCGCCAGCAGTGAGTCGGGGGGTCTCGGCACAGATACGCAGTATTTT. Translating gives CASSESGGLGTDTQYF.

The chain links TRBV9 to TRBJ2-1; D possibly corresponds to TRBD2 (6 bases). From germline, CDR1 is SGDLS and CDR2 YYNGEE. The V gene lost 4 bases and the J gene lost 2 bases, with 13 bases spanning the gap. The CDR3 covers 15 residues. In DNA, the CDR3 is TGTGCCAGCAGCCGAACCGGGACTCCCTACAATGAGCAGTTCTTC. Amino acid sequence: CASSRTGTPYNEQFF.

V and J are TRBV7-6 and TRBJ1-1; the D is unclear. Germline CDR1 is SGHVS and CDR2 is FNYEAQ. Trimming took 1 base from V and 4 from J, leaving 7 bases between them. The CDR3 is 13 residues long. CDR3 bases: TGTGCCAGCAGCTTAGGGGGAAGCACTGAAGCTTTCTTT. Its protein is CASSLGGSTEAFF.

This rearrangement joins TRBV18 to TRBJ1-1; possibly TRBD1 for D (5 bases). CDR1 and CDR2 from the germline V gene are KGHSH and LQKENI. The V end lost 4 bases, the J end lost 4 bases, and 16 bases lay between the germline ends. The CDR3 extends over 15 amino acids. The CDR3 DNA is TGTGCCAGCTCACAAGACAGTCTGAAGGGCACTGAAGCTTTCTTT. It encodes CASSQDSLKGTEAFF.

The chain recombines TRBV5-4 with TRBJ1-4; 7 positions agree with TRBD1. CDR1 SGHNT and CDR2 YYREEE come from the germline V gene (reference sequence). There are 14 residues in the CDR3. The junction had 8 bases not matched to a gene; V was cut back by 4 bases and J by 8 bases. DNA for the CDR3: TGTGCCAGCAGCCCGGGGACAGCCGGGGAAAAACTGTTTTTT. Its protein is CASSPGTAGEKLFF.

The chain carries TRBV24-1 and TRBJ1-1, with no clear D. Per germline, CDR1 KGHDR and CDR2 SFDVKD. This CDR3 contains 13 residues. V was cut by 9 bases and J by 1 base, with 11 bases left in between. The CDR3 loop reads CATHTVGNTEAFF. For the CDR3, the DNA is TGTGCCACCCACACAGTGGGGAACACTGAAGCTTTCTTT.

This rearrangement joins TRBV9 to TRBJ1-1, with D perhaps matching TRBD1 (6 bases). The CDR3 is 16 residues long. Trimming removed 0 bases from V and 4 bases from J, with 16 bases in between. Germline CDR1 is SGDLS and CDR2 is YYNGEE. CDR3 coding DNA: TGTGCCAGCAGCGTAGAGGGGTGGGAGGGGGGCACTGAAGCTTTCTTT. As protein: CASSVEGWEGGTEAFF.

The chain recombines TRBV7-2 with TRBJ2-7; TRBD2 matches 7 bases. J was trimmed by 3 bases and V by 4 bases; bases with no gene match: 9. This CDR3 spans 15 amino acids. Germline CDR1 is SGHTA and CDR2 is FQGNSA. CDR3 in amino acids: CASSSSIGEGYEQYF. The CDR3 region has the DNA TGTGCCAGCAGCTCTTCAATCGGGGAGGGCTACGAGCAGTACTTC. The full variable domain, in which reference TRBV7-2 and TRBJ2-7 provide the parts outside the CDR3, is GAGVSQSPSNKVTEKGKDVELRCDPISGHTALYWYRQSLGQGLEFLIYFQGNSAPDKSGLPSDRFSAERTGGSVSTLTIQRTQQEDSAVYLCASSSSIGEGYEQYFGPGTRLTVT.

The chain uses TRBV29-1 and TRBJ1-1, with TRBD1 identical over 7 bases. V lost 6 bases and J lost 4; bases outside the gene matches: 8. The CDR3 runs 13 residues. In germline, CDR1 is SQVTM, CDR2 ANQGSEA. The CDR3 nucleotides read TGCAGCGTCATTGTACAGGGGCCCACTGAAGCTTTCTTT. Its protein is CSVIVQGPTEAFF.

The genes are TRBV30 and TRBJ2-7, with D possibly being TRBD1 (6 bases). The CDR3 is made up of 12 amino acids. In germline, CDR1 is GTSNPN, CDR2 SVGIG (reference sequence). The ends were cut back, 0 bases at V and 5 bases at J, with 8 bases in the middle. CDR3 region: CAWSVTGHEQYF. The CDR3 DNA is TGTGCCTGGAGTGTCACAGGGCACGAGCAGTACTTC.

The V gene is TRBV5-1, the J gene TRBJ1-6; D remains unclear. This CDR3 has 14 residues. V lost 0 bases to trimming and J lost 5 bases, with 6 bases between them. Germline CDR1 is SGHRS and CDR2 is YFSETQ. CDR3 protein: CASSLAQNNSPLHF. The CDR3 DNA is TGCGCCAGCAGCTTGGCCCAGAATAATTCACCCCTCCACTTT.

This chain links TRBV18 with TRBJ1-3; D is unresolved. Germline-derived CDR1 and CDR2 are KGHSH and LQKENI. V gave up 0 bases and J gave up 4 bases, with 4 bases separating them. The CDR3 totals 13 residues. The CDR3 coding sequence is TGTGCCAGCTCACCACCGACGGGAAACACCATATATTTT. Translated, it gives CASSPPTGNTIYF.

The rearrangement joins TRBV9 to TRBJ1-4, with D possibly being TRBD1 (5 bases). Germline CDR1 reads SGDLS; CDR2 reads YYNGEE. V was pared by 2 bases and J by 4 bases, with 18 bases between. The CDR3 is 17 residues long. The CDR3 bases are TGTGCCAGCAGCGTCGGCGGGTTGGGGCCAAGTAATGAAAAACTGTTTTTT. It encodes CASSVGGLGPSNEKLFF.

The chain couples TRBV5-4 to TRBJ1-4; D is perhaps TRBD1 (5 bases). Germline loops: CDR1 SGHNT, CDR2 YYREEE (reference sequence). The CDR3 has 15 residues. V shed 0 bases and J shed 8 bases, with 14 bases lying between them. The CDR3: CASSLDPGGDEKLFF. For the CDR3, the DNA is TGTGCCAGCAGCTTGGACCCCGGAGGGGACGAAAAACTGTTTTTT.

V usage is TRBV12-3 or TRBV12-4 and J usage is TRBJ1-2; 8 positions match TRBD1. V was pared by 2 bases and J by 4 bases, with 0 bases of the junction left unmatched. The CDR3 consists of 13 residues. CDR3 in amino acids: CASSLTGGYGYTF. In nucleotides, the CDR3 is TGTGCCAGCAGTTTAACAGGGGGCTATGGCTACACCTTC.

The genes are TRBV24-1 and TRBJ1-5, with D uncertain. Trimming took 9 bases from V and 7 from J, leaving 18 bases between them. The V gene's germline CDR1 is KGHDR and CDR2 SFDVKD. This CDR3 region has 14 residues. The CDR3 DNA reads TGTGCCACCGAGCTCGTAGGGTTTTCACAGCCCCAGCATTTT. It translates to CATELVGFSQPQHF.

The chain has TRBV2 and TRBJ1-6; D unclear. The V gene's germline CDR1 is SNHLY and CDR2 FYNNEI. The CDR3 covers 16 residues. The V gene lost 7 bases and the J gene lost 0 bases, with 13 bases spanning the gap. CDR3 loop: CASKRSPDSYNSPLHF. For the CDR3, the DNA is TGTGCCAGCAAAAGGAGCCCGGACTCCTATAATTCACCCCTCCACTTT.

The rearrangement uses TRBV29-1 and TRBJ1-2; D call uncertain. Trimming took 7 bases from V and 0 from J, leaving 12 bases between them. The germline gives CDR1 SQVTM, CDR2 ANQGSEA. The CDR3 runs to 13 residues. As DNA, the CDR3 is TGCAGCGGGGCGGACGGGTCTAACTATGGCTACACCTTC. The encoded protein is CSGADGSNYGYTF.